The subject of this entry is one T cell receptor beta chain. Its antigen is undetermined. These data come from a study of cytomegalovirus exposure and HLA in healthy donors. Background on the study: An earlier analysis identified fewer than 130 million unique TCR beta sequences in about 179 million T cells.

The CDR3 sequence is 14 residues long. V was clipped by 4 bases and J by 1 base; unmatched bases: 0. CDR1 is WNHNN and CDR2 is SYGVQD in the germline V gene (reference sequence). Study results and limitations: The productive fraction for most TCR beta V segments was about 87% or about 30% in an earlier analysis. Listed as cytomegalovirus-associated were over 150 TCR beta chains.

Vbeta (60) and Jbeta (13) primers were used in the PCR. In the study's own analysis: It was a later analysis that counted roughly 80 million unique TCR beta chains, of which approximately 11 million were shared. Clones were sequenced by immunoSEQ multiplex PCR, and TCRdb holds only the in-frame ones, with some missing. D and trimming come from the DNA, and the V and J calls and clone size come from that table. The repertoire table contains about 39,000 clones. This clonotype originated in a woman in her twenties or thirties in good health and CMV-seropositive. Material for sequencing was PBMCs. J is TRBJ1-1 and V is TRBV10-1; 10 bases are shared with TRBD1. The CDR3 coding sequence is TGCGCCAGCAGTGGGGACAGGGGGAACACTGAAGCTTTCTTT. Protein: CASSGDRGNTEAFF.